The clone carrying this TCR beta chain was observed many times. Its antigen is not identified. V lost 10 bases to trimming and J lost 7 bases, with 20 bases between them. The CDR3 sequence is 14 residues long. Per the germline V gene, CDR1 is ENHRY and CDR2 is SYGVKD. This sample was taken from a study of T-cell memory formation after mild COVID-19. Study-wide findings and caveats: Several responding clones turned up in pre-infection memory, indicating that cross-reactive memory may have taken part. Clones that contracted from day 15 to 85 had balanced CD4/CD8; later expanders were CD4+ biased. Among CD4+ contracting clones, most were CM and EM, and CD8+ ones EMRA.

It was 5'RACE with constant-segment primers that produced the TCR alpha and TCR beta cDNA libraries, which carried sample barcodes and UMIs. TCRdb reanalysed the 5' RACE reads using MiXCR and keeps one entry per CDR3 protein. The sample shows over 500,000 distinct CDR3 sequences, roughly 17% of them seen only once. The chain joins TRBV10-3 to TRBJ1-5, with D maybe TRBD1 (6 bases). This receptor was obtained from an adult woman who had mild COVID-19 (a few samples of this study predate the infection). Cell type and time point are not known. The material sequenced was PBMCs or a T cell subset sorted from them (not recorded which). CDR3 in DNA: TGTGCCAGTAGGTCGGGGCAGCAGGGGCAGCCCCAGCATTTT. Its translation is CASRSGQQGQPQHF.